The rows below give T cell receptor beta chains drawn from one sample of a study of beta chain features in type 1 diabetes. Profiled with immunoSEQ multiplex PCR; TCRdb holds only in-frame clones, not every one. Of about 620,000 clones detected, 15% to 18% appear once; the ten largest clones hold around 0.1%. The specimen was naive CD4+ T cells from blood. The receptors shown here come from a young man in good health. The CDR3 runs from the conserved cysteine through the conserved F or W. D genes are given only for firm matches. Clone sizes are given selectively: once, few, many, or a class where the clone is expanded.

v_gene	abundance	j_gene	d_gene	len	CDR3nt	CDR3aa
TRBV7-3	-	TRBJ1-2	-	14	TGTGCCAGCAGCGAAGGACAGCGGGCCTATGGCTACACCTTC	CASSEGQRAYGYTF
TRBV15	-	TRBJ1-2	-	16	TGTGCCACCAGCAGGGGAGATGGTTTGGGGTACTATGGCTACACCTTC	CATSRGDGLGYYGYTF
TRBV7-9	many	TRBJ2-3	-	13	TGTGCCAGCAGCTCGGCATTCACAGATACGCAGTATTTT	CASSSAFTDTQYF
TRBV10-3	-	TRBJ2-7	TRBD2	18	TGTGCCATCAGCTCCGGACTAGCGGGAGGCCCAATATCCTACGAGCAGTACTTC	CAISSGLAGGPISYEQYF
TRBV7-2	-	TRBJ2-7	-	13	TGTGCCAGCAGACCCGACAGCTCCTACGAGCAGTACTTC	CASRPDSSYEQYF
TRBV28	-	TRBJ2-4	TRBD1	15	TGTGCCAGCAGCCAATCTCAGGGGGTTAGGAACATTCAGTACTTC	CASSQSQGVRNIQYF
TRBV7-9	few	TRBJ1-6	-	12	TGTGCCACCGACCGTTATAATTCACCCCTCCACTTT	CATDRYNSPLHF
TRBV14	-	TRBJ2-3	TRBD2	17	TGTGCCAGCAGCCGTTGGACTAGCGGGAGTGGTACAGATACGCAGTATTTT	CASSRWTSGSGTDTQYF
TRBV25-1	-	TRBJ1-1	TRBD1	15	TGTGCCAGCAGTGAATTGGGACAGGGGGCGGGTGAAGCTTTCTTT	CASSELGQGAGEAFF
TRBV30	few	TRBJ1-4	-	11	TGTGCCTGGAGTGCGACCGGAAAACTGTTTTTT	CAWSATGKLFF
TRBV7-9	-	TRBJ2-1	TRBD2	17	TGTGCCAGCAGCTGGATGGTGACTAGCGGGAGAGTCGATGAGCAGTTCTTC	CASSWMVTSGRVDEQFF
TRBV19	-	TRBJ1-2	-	11	TGTGCCAGTAGTACGGCTAGAGGCTACACCTTC	CASSTARGYTF
TRBV5-4	few	TRBJ2-5	-	15	TGTGCCAGCAGCTTGGTGTCCGGGAGCGGAGGGACCCAGTACTTC	CASSLVSGSGGTQYF
TRBV30	-	TRBJ1-6	-	14	TGTGCCTGGTGCATTCAGCTTTATAATTCACCCCTCCACTTT	CAWCIQLYNSPLHF
TRBV28	few	TRBJ1-6	-	16	TGTGCCAGCAGTTCCCGAGGCTGGAGTACTAATTCACCCCTCCACTTT	CASSSRGWSTNSPLHF
TRBV10-3	few	TRBJ2-7	TRBD1	15	TGTGCCATCAGTGCCGGACAGGCAAGCTCCTACGAGCAGTACTTC	CAISAGQASSYEQYF
TRBV7-9	few	TRBJ2-2	TRBD1	16	TGTGCCAGCAGCTCCCACCGACAGGGGAACACCGGGGAGCTGTTTTTT	CASSSHRQGNTGELFF